What follows are 25 T cell receptor beta chains derived from one specimen sequenced in a study of response to subunit inactivated influenza vaccine. A single record per CDR3 protein comes from TCRdb applying MiXCR to the RT-PCR reads. The sample yields 530,000 or so distinct CDR3 sequences, 14% seen once. Sample: PBMCs from blood, taken 11 to 12 days after vaccination. Receptor source: a man in his forties or fifties who received an inactivated influenza vaccine.

The chain is built from TRBV25-1 and TRBJ2-3; 9 bases fit TRBD2. This CDR3 has 15 amino acids. Losses at the gene ends were 7 bases for V and 0 bases for J; bases not matched to a gene: 5. Germline CDR1 reads MGHDK; CDR2 reads SYGVNS. The CDR3 nucleotides are TGTGCCAGCACCATGGCGGGGGGGAGCACAGATACGCAGTATTTT. As protein: CASTMAGGSTDTQYF. Full variable domain (remainder filled in from reference TRBV25-1 and TRBJ2-3): EADIYQTPRYLVIGTGKKITLECSQTMGHDKMYWYQQDPGMELHLIHYSYGVNSTEKGDLSSESTVSRIRTEHFPLTLESARPSHTSQYLCASTMAGGSTDTQYFGPGTRLTVL.

The chain carries TRBV7-2 and TRBJ2-1; TRBD2 aligns across 7 bases. The ends lost 4 bases at V and 8 bases at J; junction bases unmatched: 11. Per the germline V gene, CDR1 is SGHTA and CDR2 is FQGNSA. This CDR3 region has 15 residues. In nucleotides, the CDR3 is TGTGCCAGCAGCTCTCTAGCGGAGAGGGGCTATGAGCAGTTCTTC. Translated, it gives CASSSLAERGYEQFF.

There are a few counts of this clonotype. The V gene is TRBV7-6, the J gene TRBJ1-6; a weak D match, TRBD1 (5 bases). Deletions cut 1 base from V and 7 bases from J, with 8 bases between. This CDR3 is built from 14 residues. Germline V gives CDR1 SGHVS, CDR2 FNYEAQ. CDR3 protein: CASSLGTQNSPLHF. For the CDR3, the DNA is TGTGCCAGCAGCTTAGGGACACAAAATTCACCCCTCCACTTT. The variable domain in full, completed from reference TRBV7-6 and TRBJ1-6, reads GAGVSQSPRYKVTKRGQDVALRCDPISGHVSLYWYRQALGQGPEFLTYFNYEAQQDKSGLPNDRFSAERPEGSISTLTIQRTEQRDSAMYRCASSLGTQNSPLHFGNGTRLTVT.

The J gene is TRBJ2-7, the V gene TRBV28; weak D call: TRBD1 (5 bases). Between the trimmed V and J ends, which lost 2 bases and 2 bases, there was a span of 10 bases. Looked up from germline, CDR1 is MDHEN and CDR2 is SYDVKM. The CDR3 contains 14 residues. The CDR3 region has the DNA TGTGCCAGCAGTTTACAGGGAACCACCTACGAGCAGTACTTC. Translation gives CASSLQGTTYEQYF. Filled out from reference TRBV28 and TRBJ2-7, the complete variable domain reads DVKVTQSSRYLVKRTGEKVFLECVQDMDHENMFWYRQDPGLGLRLIYFSYDVKMKEKGDIPEGYSVSREKKERFSLILESASTNQTSMYLCASSLQGTTYEQYFGPGTRLTVT.

This clonotype was found a few times. V gene TRBV14 combines with J gene TRBJ1-3; D ambiguous. The V end was cut by 2 bases, the J end by 0 bases, with 8 bases between. The germline V gene encodes CDR1 SGHDN and CDR2 FVKESK. This CDR3 has 15 residues. CDR3 DNA sequence: TGTGCCAGCAGCCAACAGTTGCTCTCTGGAAACACCATATATTTT. Translated, it gives CASSQQLLSGNTIYF.

The chain has TRBV7-2 and TRBJ1-2, with no clear D. This CDR3 is 14 amino acids long. V dropped 0 bases and J dropped 4 bases, with 9 bases sitting between them. CDR1 and CDR2 from the germline V gene are SGHTA and FQGNSA. The CDR3 sequence is CASSLAGETYGYTF. CDR3 in DNA: TGTGCCAGCAGCTTAGCCGGGGAAACCTATGGCTACACCTTC.

This clonotype was seen a few times. CDR3 DNA sequence: TGTGCCAGCAGTGACGCACTAGCGGTGGGGGGAGAGACCCAGTACTTC. Encoded protein: CASSDALAVGGETQYF. The chain has TRBV25-1 and TRBJ2-5; TRBD2 matches 8 bases. The CDR3 loop spans 16 amino acids. Per the germline V gene, CDR1 is MGHDK and CDR2 is SYGVNS. Trimming took 3 bases from V and 4 from J; bases not matched to a gene: 10.

This clonotype turned up a few times. The chain has TRBV19 and TRBJ1-5; 7 bases are a match to TRBD1. CDR3 length: 14 residues. Germline CDR1 LNHDA, CDR2 SQIVND (reference sequence). With V trimmed by 8 bases and J by 1 base, 5 bases remained unmatched. CDR3 in DNA: TGTGCCAGTCGACCGACAGGGAGCAATCAGCCCCAGCATTTT. Its translation: CASRPTGSNQPQHF.

This clonotype came up a few times. The chain joins TRBV20-1 to TRBJ2-1, with no clear D. Trimming took 3 bases from V and 6 from J, leaving 6 bases between them. There are 11 residues in the CDR3. Germline CDR1 is DFQATT and CDR2 is SNEGSKA (reference sequence). CDR3 in amino acids: CSARPSNEQFF. Here the CDR3 DNA reads TGCAGTGCTAGGCCGAGCAATGAGCAGTTCTTC.

This clonotype was detected only a few times. The chain has TRBV7-2 and TRBJ2-5; D possibly uses TRBD1 or TRBD2 (6 bases each). Trimming stripped 5 bases from V and 6 bases from J, with 19 bases between. Looked up from germline, CDR1 is SGHTA and CDR2 is FQGNSA. CDR3 length: 15 residues. CDR3 nucleotides: TGTGCCAGCAGCCCTGGGGGGCCAGGTGCAAAGACCCAGTACTTC. Amino acids: CASSPGGPGAKTQYF.

The table lists this clonotype with many counts. J is TRBJ2-5 and V is TRBV18, with 11 bases aligning to TRBD1. Looked up from germline, CDR1 is KGHSH and CDR2 is LQKENI. The CDR3 extends over 15 amino acids. Trimming took 2 bases from V and 3 from J; bases not matched to a gene: 2. Here the CDR3 DNA reads TGTGCCAGCTCACCAAGGACAGGGGGCGAAGAGACCCAGTACTTC. This translates into CASSPRTGGEETQYF.

The chain joins TRBV6-5 to TRBJ2-1; 9 positions match TRBD1. The length of the CDR3 is 14 residues. V was pared by 5 bases and J by 7 bases, with 6 bases of the junction left unmatched. The germline V gene has CDR1 MNHEY and CDR2 SVGAGI. The CDR3 loop reads CASSTGTGMNEQFF. CDR3 DNA sequence: TGTGCCAGCAGTACTGGGACAGGGATGAATGAGCAGTTCTTC.

In this sample, this clonotype turned up many times. V usage is TRBV4-3 and J usage is TRBJ2-1; D unclear. Trimming removed 1 base at V and 1 base at J, with 20 bases between. This CDR3 has 19 amino acids. CDR1 is LGHNA and CDR2 is YSLEER in the germline V gene. CDR3 bases: TGCGCCAGCAGCCAAGGCATTGATAGTTTGAAGTGGTCCTACAATGAGCAGTTCTTC. Its protein is CASSQGIDSLKWSYNEQFF.

This sequence joins TRBV5-4 and TRBJ2-7; D unresolved. Germline CDR1 and CDR2: SGHNT and YYREEE (reference sequence). The CDR3 spans 12 residues. V lost 0 bases and J 5 bases, leaving 6 bases between the germline ends. The CDR3 nucleotides are TGTGCCAGCAGCTTGGGATCGGACGAGCAGTACTTC. It is translated as CASSLGSDEQYF. Drawing the rest from reference TRBV5-4 and TRBJ2-7, the complete variable domain is ETGVTQSPTHLIKTRGQQVTLRCSSQSGHNTVSWYQQALGQGPQFIFQYYREEENGRGNFPPRFSGLQFPNYSSELNVNALELDDSALYLCASSLGSDEQYFGPGTRLTVT.

This clonotype occurred a few times. This rearrangement joins TRBV7-2 to TRBJ2-7; 9 nucleotides align to TRBD1. Losses at the gene ends were 0 bases for V and 6 bases for J; bases not matched to a gene: 9. Germline CDR1 and CDR2: SGHTA and FQGNSA. The CDR3 length is 16 residues. CDR3 DNA: TGTGCCAGCAGCTTAGCGGCCGGGACAGGGTTGTCCGAGCAGTACTTC. Translated, it gives CASSLAAGTGLSEQYF.

The V gene is TRBV5-4, the J gene TRBJ2-5, with a tentative D call TRBD2 (5 bases). Trimming took off 6 bases at V and 5 bases at J, with 17 bases between the two ends. Germline V lookup: CDR1 SGHNT, CDR2 YYREEE (reference sequence). The CDR3 consists of 14 residues. CDR3 amino acids: CASTTVSGSETQYF. DNA of the CDR3: TGTGCCAGCACCACCGTATCGGGGTCCGAGACCCAGTACTTC.

The rearrangement uses TRBV15 and TRBJ1-5; D is undetermined. The CDR3 loop spans 14 amino acids. Germline V gene sequence: CDR1 LNHNV, CDR2 YYDKDF (reference sequence). Trimming shortened V by 0 bases and J by 7 bases, and 10 bases separated the two germline ends. Written as DNA, the CDR3 is TGTGCCACCAGCAGAGATCAAAAGGTACAGCCCCAGCATTTT. Its translation: CATSRDQKVQPQHF.

Worth noting for this clonotype: A read error may account for a junction end that differs from germline. This rearrangement joins TRBV20-1 to TRBJ2-7, with 13 bases lining up with TRBD2. The CDR3 is made up of 17 amino acids. CDR1 DFQATT and CDR2 SNEGSKA come from the germline V gene (reference sequence). The DNA for the CDR3 is TGCTGTGCTAGAGATCCCGATGGGACTAGCGGGATCCACGAGCAGTACTTC. Encoded protein: CCARDPDGTSGIHEQYF.

This clonotype was found a few times. The genes are TRBV4-2 and TRBJ2-3, with 7 bases that match TRBD2. This CDR3 comprises 16 residues. Germline V lookup: CDR1 LGHNA, CDR2 YNFKEQ. Unmatched junction bases numbered 11, after V lost 6 bases and J lost 2 bases. The CDR3: CASRPLAGDLTDTQYF. The CDR3 nucleotides are TGTGCCAGCAGACCACTCGCGGGGGACCTCACAGATACGCAGTATTTT.

The V gene is TRBV12-3 or TRBV12-4, the J gene TRBJ1-4, with D hard to call. V shed 5 bases and J shed 3 bases, with 10 bases lying between them. The CDR3 is 14 residues long. The CDR3 DNA follows: TGTGCCAGCAGTCTCGACGGATCTAATGAAAAACTGTTTTTT. It translates to CASSLDGSNEKLFF.

The chain carries TRBV28 and TRBJ2-1, with TRBD1 matching 9 bases. The V gene end was trimmed by 7 bases and the J gene end by 4 bases; junction bases not matched to a gene: 8. CDR1 is MDHEN and CDR2 is SYDVKM in the germline V gene. This CDR3 comprises 15 residues. The CDR3 DNA follows: TGTGCCAGCACCTCCACGGGACAGGGTTACAATGAGCAGTTCTTC. Translating gives CASTSTGQGYNEQFF.

The V call is TRBV18, the J call TRBJ1-4, with 8 nucleotides matching TRBD1. The CDR3 has 15 amino acids. V gave up 3 bases and J gave up 8 bases; unmatched junction bases: 8. Germline values: CDR1 KGHSH, CDR2 LQKENI. CDR3 coding DNA: TGTGCCAGCTCACCGCCAGGGGGCATTCGCGAAAAACTGTTTTTT. This sequence encodes CASSPPGGIREKLFF. Using reference TRBV18 and TRBJ1-4 for the parts outside the CDR3, the full variable domain is NAGVMQNPRHLVRRRGQEARLRCSPMKGHSHVYWYRQLPEEGLKFMVYLQKENIIDESGMPKERFSAEFPKEGPSILRIQQVVRGDSAAYFCASSPPGGIREKLFFGSGTQLSVL.

This clonotype turned up a few times. The chain carries TRBV18 and TRBJ1-5; D ambiguous. V lost 5 bases and J lost 0, with 8 bases in between. Germline values: CDR1 KGHSH, CDR2 LQKENI. The CDR3 loop spans 14 amino acids. In DNA form, the CDR3 reads TGTGCCAGCTCATCCCCCTATAGCAATCAGCCCCAGCATTTT. Translation: CASSSPYSNQPQHF.

The chain carries TRBV5-6 and TRBJ2-1; D may be TRBD1 (5 bases). Looked up from germline, CDR1 is SGHDT and CDR2 is YYEEEE. V was shortened by 4 bases and J by 9 bases, with 11 bases between the two germline ends. The CDR3 length is 12 residues. The CDR3 region has the DNA TGTGCCAGCAGCCCGCCCCAGGGTGAGCAGTTCTTC. This gives the protein CASSPPQGEQFF.

The J gene is TRBJ2-1, the V gene TRBV2; D is perhaps TRBD1 (6 bases). CDR1 and CDR2 (germline): SNHLY, FYNNEI. The CDR3 sequence is 15 residues long. The germline V and J ends were trimmed by 6 bases and 1 base, with 13 bases remaining between them. CDR3 DNA sequence: TGTGCCAGCAGGGGTGGACAGTCGTCCTACAATGAGCAGTTCTTC. As protein: CASRGGQSSYNEQFF. The full variable domain, in which reference TRBV2 and TRBJ2-1 provide the parts outside the CDR3, is EPEVTQTPSHQVTQMGQEVILRCVPISNHLYFYWYRQILGQKVEFLVSFYNNEISEKSEIFDDQFSVERPDGSNFTLKIRSTKLEDSAMYFCASRGGQSSYNEQFFGPGTRLTVL.